The clone carrying this TCR beta chain was detected only a few times. Its antigen is not identified. As every portion of the isolated RNA was reverse transcribed, the sequencing read expressed TCRB transcripts. This table comes from immunoSEQ multiplex PCR, and its TCRdb copy is limited to in-frame clones, with some not included. The table lists about 220,000 clones, approximately 11% of them singletons, with roughly 1.3% in the top ten. This record belongs to a study of beta chain features in type 1 diabetes. Notes on the study in general: Short templates might get an advantage during PCR, and this would be equal in patients and controls. Within the patient group, naive, central memory and Treg TCRB repertoires appeared more similar to each other than within healthy donors.

Trimming removed 6 bases at V and 4 bases at J, with 16 bases between. The CDR3 runs 15 residues. CDR1 and CDR2 from the germline V gene are MDHEN and SYDVKM. The specimen was central memory CD4+ T cells from blood. This TCR derives from a man between 18 and 35 years old in good health. This chain uses TRBV28 with TRBJ2-4, with TRBD1 as a possible D gene (7 bases). This CDR3 is CASSIPGGQKNIQYF. CDR3 nucleotides: TGTGCCAGCAGCATACCCGGGGGACAGAAAAACATTCAGTACTTC.